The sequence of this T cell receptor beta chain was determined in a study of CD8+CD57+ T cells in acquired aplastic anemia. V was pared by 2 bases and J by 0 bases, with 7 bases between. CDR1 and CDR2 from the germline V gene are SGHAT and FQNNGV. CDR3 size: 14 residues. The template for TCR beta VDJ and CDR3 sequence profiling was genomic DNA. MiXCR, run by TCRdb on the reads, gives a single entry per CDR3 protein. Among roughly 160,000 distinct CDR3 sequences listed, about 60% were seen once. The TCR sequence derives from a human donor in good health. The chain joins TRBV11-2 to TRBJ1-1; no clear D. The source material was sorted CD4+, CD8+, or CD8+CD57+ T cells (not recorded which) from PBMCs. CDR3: CASSLQPMNTEAFF. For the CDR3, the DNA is TGTGCCAGCAGCTTACAACCTATGAACACTGAAGCTTTCTTT. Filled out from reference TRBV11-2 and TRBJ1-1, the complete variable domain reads EAGVAQSPRYKIIEKRQSVAFWCNPISGHATLYWYQQILGQGPKLLIQFQNNGVVDDSQLPKDRFSAERLKGVDSTLKIQPAKLEDSAVYLCASSLQPMNTEAFFGQGTRLTVV.